Listed below are T cell receptor beta chains from one sample, sequenced in a study of blood T cell repertoires in COVID-19. TCRdb's copy holds only in-frame clones and misses some; the assay was immunoSEQ multiplex PCR. This sample yields over 90,000 clones, of which 75% to 95% are seen a single time; about 4% belongs to the top ten. The sample was peripheral blood. The receptors here all came from a man younger than 30 with acute or convalescent COVID-19. Both conserved end residues are part of each CDR3. The D gene is left open where the match is weak.

TRBJ2-4 | TRBD1 | TRBV14 | CASSQARGPGIQYF
TRBJ1-5 | TRBD1 | TRBV19 | CASSIGGQGGQPQHF
TRBJ1-1 | NA | TRBV7-2 | CASSLGPLNTEAFF
TRBJ1-5 | TRBD1 | TRBV6-6 | CASIQQGPYSNQPQHF
TRBJ2-2 | TRBD2 | TRBV5-8 | CASSFRGRAPIGELFF
TRBJ2-1 | TRBD2 | TRBV7-9 | CASSRTSGGADNEQFF
TRBJ2-3 | NA | TRBV5-1 | CASSLAGSDTQYF
TRBJ1-1 | NA | TRBV5-5 | CASSWGQNTEAFF
TRBJ1-1 | NA | TRBV5-1 | CASSLGAPTEAFF
TRBJ1-1 | NA | TRBV11-3 | CASSLGRGTEAFF
TRBJ1-5 | NA | TRBV10-3 | CAIGQYSNQPQHF
TRBJ1-2 | NA | TRBV29-1 | CSVEDREVGGYTF
TRBJ2-2 | NA | TRBV19 | CASILRGPTNTGELFF
TRBJ2-7 | NA | TRBV2 | CASSNRVSSYEQYF
TRBJ2-7 | TRBD1 | TRBV27 | CATGTGGYEQYF
TRBJ2-1 | TRBD2 | TRBV5-8 | CASSPGGASGGAGPEQFF
TRBJ1-1 | NA | TRBV6-1 | CASSEHSTKNAFF
TRBJ1-1 | TRBD1 | TRBV4-2 | CASSLMTGMNTEAFF
TRBJ1-1 | NA | TRBV2 | CASTRGTVNEAFF
TRBJ1-1 | NA | TRBV5-1 | CASSADRNTEAFF
TRBJ1-5 | NA | TRBV27 | CASSLNGVNQPQHF
TRBJ2-7 | TRBD1 | TRBV11-2 | CASSLWTGGGYEQYF
TRBJ1-5 | NA | TRBV27 | CASSSRDSYNQPQHF
TRBJ2-1 | TRBD2 | TRBV5-4 | CASSSTGGLSNEQFF
TRBJ2-3 | TRBD1 | TRBV6-5 | CASSYSGTGWADTQYF
TRBJ1-5 | NA | TRBV7-8 | CASSLATGLYQPQHF
TRBJ2-7 | TRBD1 | TRBV9 | CASSVAGQGAAYEQYF
TRBJ1-1 | NA | TRBV5-1 | CASSSRDISSAMNTEAFF
TRBJ2-2 | NA | TRBV20-1 | CSVSHYTGELFF
TRBJ2-7 | NA | TRBV5-4 | CASSLPFAGEQYF
TRBJ2-5 | TRBD2 | TRBV6-1 | CASSEVRGGLNQETQYF
TRBJ1-2 | NA | TRBV7-8 | CASSLVAAAGGYTF
TRBJ2-7 | NA | TRBV19 | CASSIVVNREQYF
TRBJ2-3 | NA | TRBV4-1 | CASSQDEGLNTQYF
TRBJ2-3 | NA | TRBV5-1 | CASSETSTDTQYF
TRBJ2-1 | TRBD1 | TRBV7-9 | CASSSPPTGPYNEQFF
TRBJ1-4 | NA | TRBV5-1 | CASSLDTANEKLFF
TRBJ2-3 | NA | TRBV13 | CASSLRGPTDTQYF
TRBJ2-7 | TRBD1 | TRBV10-1 | CASSDPGTDQDEQYF
TRBJ1-1 | NA | TRBV5-1 | CASSLVGHTNTEAFF
TRBJ1-5 | TRBD1 | TRBV6-5 | CASLARQGDNQPQHF
TRBJ1-6 | TRBD1 | TRBV5-8 | CASSTPPYDRDSYNSPLHF
TRBJ2-2 | TRBD2 | TRBV2 | CASGQDGQSTSGRASGTGELFF
TRBJ2-1 | TRBD2 | TRBV29-1 | CSGAPSGRDEQFF
TRBJ1-5 | NA | TRBV19 | CASSYTSGGNQPQHF
TRBJ2-3 | NA | TRBV2 | CASSREPFTDTQYF
TRBJ2-7 | NA | TRBV11-2 | CASSLGSGAYEQYF
TRBJ2-2 | TRBD2 | TRBV20-1 | CSASPPNSGTNTGELFF
TRBJ1-2 | NA | TRBV12-3/TRBV12-4 | CASSSSSGRGYTF
TRBJ1-1 | TRBD1 | TRBV14 | CASSPRGTGTTPNTEAFF
TRBJ1-4 | NA | TRBV25-1 | CASRNVGGGEKLFF
TRBJ2-2 | NA | TRBV6-6 | CASSYGLVFRELFF
TRBJ2-1 | TRBD1 | TRBV5-8 | CASSRSQGQGRNEQFF
TRBJ2-1 | TRBD2 | TRBV6-5 | CASSSLAGEYNEQFF
TRBJ2-2 | TRBD1 | TRBV29-1 | CSGGQGHVGELFF
TRBJ2-1 | NA | TRBV6-5 | CASSSIRPDNEQFF
TRBJ2-2 | TRBD1 | TRBV25-1 | CASSDPGTANTGELFF
TRBJ2-5 | NA | TRBV5-6 | CASSLATQGGTQYF